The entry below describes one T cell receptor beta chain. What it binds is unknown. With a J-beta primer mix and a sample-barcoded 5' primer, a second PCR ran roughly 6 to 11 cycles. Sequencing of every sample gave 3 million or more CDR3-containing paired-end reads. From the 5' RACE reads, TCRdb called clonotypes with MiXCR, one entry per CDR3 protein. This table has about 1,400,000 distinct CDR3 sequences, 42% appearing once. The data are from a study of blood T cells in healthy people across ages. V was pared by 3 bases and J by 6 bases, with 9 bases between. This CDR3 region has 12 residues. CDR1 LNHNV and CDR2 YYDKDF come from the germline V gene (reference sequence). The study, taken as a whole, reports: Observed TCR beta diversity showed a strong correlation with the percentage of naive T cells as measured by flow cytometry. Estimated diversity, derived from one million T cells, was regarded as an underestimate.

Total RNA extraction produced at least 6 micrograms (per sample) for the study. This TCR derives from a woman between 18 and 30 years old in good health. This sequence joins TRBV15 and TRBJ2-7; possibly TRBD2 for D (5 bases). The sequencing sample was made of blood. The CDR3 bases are TGTGCCACCAGCAGTCGGGGTGTCGAGCAGTACTTC. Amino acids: CATSSRGVEQYF.